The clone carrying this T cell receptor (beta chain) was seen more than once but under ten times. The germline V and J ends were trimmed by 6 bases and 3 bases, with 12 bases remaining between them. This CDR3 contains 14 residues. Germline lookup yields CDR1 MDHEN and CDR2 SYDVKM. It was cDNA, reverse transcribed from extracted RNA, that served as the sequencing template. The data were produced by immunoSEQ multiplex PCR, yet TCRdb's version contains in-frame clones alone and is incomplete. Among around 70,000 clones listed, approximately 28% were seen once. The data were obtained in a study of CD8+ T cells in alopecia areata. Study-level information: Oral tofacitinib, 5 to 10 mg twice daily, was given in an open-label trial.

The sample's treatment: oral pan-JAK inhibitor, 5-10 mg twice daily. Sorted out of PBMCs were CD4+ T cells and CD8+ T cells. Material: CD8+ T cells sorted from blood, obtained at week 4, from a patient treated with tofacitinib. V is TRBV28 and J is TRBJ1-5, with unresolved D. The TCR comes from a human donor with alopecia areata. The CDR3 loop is CASSPYGNNQPQHF. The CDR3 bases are TGTGCCAGCAGCCCCTATGGGAACAATCAGCCCCAGCATTTT. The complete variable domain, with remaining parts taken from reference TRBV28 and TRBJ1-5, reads DVKVTQSSRYLVKRTGEKVFLECVQDMDHENMFWYRQDPGLGLRLIYFSYDVKMKEKGDIPEGYSVSREKKERFSLILESASTNQTSMYLCASSPYGNNQPQHFGDGTRLSIL.